This T cell receptor (beta chain) was documented in a study of T cell repertoires in cytomegalovirus infection. This clonotype was recorded at least ten times. TCRdb recomputed calls from the reads with MiXCR, one row per CDR3 protein. Here the sample spans 560,000 or so distinct CDR3 sequences, about 17% being singletons. Trimming shortened V by 6 bases and J by 5 bases, and 17 bases separated the two germline ends. Germline CDR1 is LNHDA and CDR2 is SQIVND (reference sequence). CDR3 length: 14 amino acids. The material sequenced was CD8+ T cells from PBMCs. The chain joins TRBV19 to TRBJ2-7, with TRBD1 as a possible D gene (6 bases). This receptor was identified in a human donor in good health (CMV status not recorded). Some clones in this sample may be carry-over from other donors' samples. As DNA, the CDR3 is TGTGCCAGTAGCCAAAATACAGGGTATGACGAGCAGTACTTC. Its translation: CASSQNTGYDEQYF. Full variable domain (outside the CDR3, taken from reference TRBV19 and TRBJ2-7): DGGITQSPKYLFRKEGQNVTLSCEQNLNHDAMYWYRQDPGQGLRLIYYSQIVNDFQKGDIAEGYSVSREKKESFPLTVTSAQKNPTAFYLCASSQNTGYDEQYFGPGTRLTVT.